This entry is about one T cell receptor beta chain. As yet, its antigen is unknown. This sample is drawn from a study of shared clonotypes between healthy human individuals. Whole-study results and caveats: Approximately 4.6% of naive CD4 clonotypes were shared across a handful of donors. Despite large depth, rarefaction showed incomplete sorted-subset sequencing. A limitation of the genetic and exposure-history diversity represented arose from few donors.

TCRdb's copy holds only in-frame clones and misses some; the assay was immunoSEQ multiplex PCR. The data show 730,000 or so clones, about 78% seen once. Per the germline V gene, CDR1 is KGHSH and CDR2 is LQKENI. The germline V and J ends were trimmed by 4 bases and 7 bases, with 7 bases remaining between them. This CDR3 is built from 11 residues. The receptor's source is a woman between 25 and 40 years old in good health. The sample consisted of memory CD4+ T cells sorted from blood. The sample's subset: CD45RA-negative fraction. V is TRBV18 and J is TRBJ1-1; no reliable D call. The CDR3 sequence is CASSQSDEAFF. The CDR3 nucleotides are TGTGCCAGCTCACAATCGGATGAAGCTTTCTTT.